This TCR beta chain was sequenced during a study of cytomegalovirus exposure and HLA in healthy donors. The protocol was immunoSEQ multiplex PCR, while the TCRdb copy is restricted to in-frame clones and leaves out a portion. The sample yields approximately 120,000 clones, 75% to 90% seen once. Trimming shortened V by 7 bases and J by 2 bases, and 15 bases separated the two germline ends. The CDR3 is made up of 14 amino acids. The germline CDR1 and CDR2 sequences are SGHTS and YDEGEE. Specimen: PBMCs. This receptor was identified in a woman aged 18-29 years in good health and CMV-seronegative. This chain connects TRBV5-8 to TRBJ2-5; D might be TRBD2 (6 bases). CDR3 residues: CASDRDWGQETQYF. CDR3 coding DNA: TGTGCCAGCGACCGGGACTGGGGGCAAGAGACCCAGTACTTC.